These 17 T cell receptor beta chains were sequenced from one sample in a study of Graves' ophthalmopathy and Graves' hyperthyroidism. Amplified TCR beta CDR3 regions were obtained using RNA transcripts as template. First-round RT-PCR with HTBI primers preceded a second-round multiplex PCR. TCRdb reprocessed the multiplex PCR reads via MiXCR and lists one record per CDR3 protein. The sample records around 1,200,000 distinct CDR3 sequences, 35% to 40% being singletons. The sequencing input was peripheral blood or thyroid tissue (not recorded which). The receptors stem from an adult man with Graves' hyperthyroidism.

The chain joins TRBV7-9 to TRBJ1-2; 7 nucleotides align to TRBD1. The V gene's germline CDR1 is SEHNR and CDR2 FQNEAQ (reference sequence). V shed 4 bases, J shed 8 bases, and the junction held 10 bases outside the gene matches. The CDR3 sequence is 14 residues long. The CDR3 region has the DNA TGTGCCAGCAGCTCGTCCAGGGGGTTCCGGGGCTACACCTTC. Residues: CASSSSRGFRGYTF.

Turning to this clonotype: A much larger clone differs from this one at a single base, so this may be a read error. Here the CDR3 DNA reads TGCGGTGCTAGTAGAGCTTCGAACACTGAAGCTTTCTTT. It yields the protein CGASRASNTEAFF. V gene TRBV20-1 combines with J gene TRBJ1-1; D remains unclear. The CDR3 has 13 residues. Germline V gene sequence: CDR1 DFQATT, CDR2 SNEGSKA (reference sequence).

This clonotype was observed at least ten times. The V gene is TRBV12-3 or TRBV12-4, the J gene TRBJ1-5, with a weak D call TRBD1 (6 bases). V lost 5 bases, J lost 4 bases, and 15 bases lay in between. This CDR3 region has 15 residues. CDR3 in DNA: TGTGCCAGCAGTCCCGGACAGTCCCCAAATCAGCCCCAGCATTTT. As protein: CASSPGQSPNQPQHF.

This clonotype was observed at least ten times. The chain is built from TRBV7-8 and TRBJ2-5; tentatively, D is TRBD1 (6 bases). Germline assignment: CDR1 SGHVS and CDR2 FQNEAQ. This CDR3 has 13 residues. Trimming removed 6 bases at V and 1 base at J, with 9 bases between. This chain's CDR3 is CASRTGSQETQYF. The CDR3 region has the DNA TGTGCCAGCAGAACAGGGAGCCAAGAGACCCAGTACTTC.

This clonotype was observed at least ten times. The chain couples TRBV19 to TRBJ2-6; the D call may be TRBD1 or TRBD2 (5 bases each). CDR1 and CDR2 from the germline V gene are LNHDA and SQIVND (reference sequence). V lost 7 bases and J lost 2, with 12 bases in between. The CDR3 contains 15 residues. CDR3 DNA: TGTGCCAGTACCCCCATGGGGGCTGGGGCCAACGTCCTGACTTTC. Translation gives CASTPMGAGANVLTF.

This clonotype was picked up many times. The J gene is TRBJ1-4, the V gene TRBV7-2; the match to TRBD1 covers 8 bases. V lost 5 bases to trimming and J lost 7 bases; unmatched junction nucleotides: 15. Per the germline V gene, CDR1 is SGHTA and CDR2 is FQGNSA. The CDR3 is made up of 17 amino acids. The chain's CDR3 is CASSGQGGSMGGEKLFF. CDR3 DNA: TGTGCCAGCAGCGGACAGGGCGGTTCGATGGGAGGTGAAAAACTGTTTTTT.

As concerns this clonotype: One junction end does not reproduce the germline sequence, and a read error may be involved. The rearrangement uses TRBV7-9 and TRBJ2-7; 7 nucleotides agree with TRBD2. Per the germline V gene, CDR1 is SEHNR and CDR2 is FQNEAQ (reference sequence). The CDR3 runs to 14 residues. CDR3 nucleotide sequence: TGTGCCAGCAGCTTAGATCTAGCGGCCGGGGAGCTGTACTTC. It translates to CASSLDLAAGELYF.

The chain couples TRBV19 to TRBJ2-7, with D possibly being TRBD1 or TRBD2 (5 bases each). Trimming removed 5 bases at V and 6 bases at J, with 17 bases between. The CDR3 length is 14 residues. Germline loops: CDR1 LNHDA, CDR2 SQIVND (reference sequence). The CDR3 region is CASSGTSGPAEQYF. For the CDR3, the DNA is TGTGCCAGTAGTGGGACGTCTGGCCCCGCCGAGCAGTACTTC.

This clonotype was recorded once. A read error is likely, as this CDR3 ends without the conserved phenylalanine or tryptophan. This chain joins TRBV10-2 and TRBJ2-7; D may be TRBD1 (5 bases). This CDR3 is built from 13 residues. V lost 2 bases and J lost 4, with 9 bases in between. Germline V gene lookup returns CDR1 WSHSY and CDR2 SAAADI. CDR3 nucleotides: TGCGCCAGCAGTGAGCCAGGGCCATACGAGCAGTACCTC. It yields the protein CASSEPGPYEQYL.

This clonotype was seen just once. This may stem from a read error, because a much larger clone lies one nucleotide away. CDR3 in DNA: TGTGCCAGCAGCTCAGGACTAGCGGGGCCCTGGGAGCAGTACTTC. Translation gives CASSSGLAGPWEQYF. The rearrangement joins TRBV13 to TRBJ2-7, with 12 bases aligning to TRBD2. The CDR3 runs to 15 residues. Germline values: CDR1 PRHDT, CDR2 FYEKMQ (reference sequence). The ends lost 4 bases at V and 7 bases at J; junction bases unmatched: 8. The full variable domain, in which reference TRBV13 and TRBJ2-7 provide the parts outside the CDR3, is AAGVIQSPRHLIKEKRETATLKCYPIPRHDTVYWYQQGPGQDPQFLISFYEKMQSDKGSIPDRFSAQQFSDYHSELNMSSLELGDSALYFCASSSGLAGPWEQYFGPGTRLTVT.

The chain links TRBV20-1 to TRBJ2-5; 9 bases map to TRBD2. The CDR3 has 15 amino acids. J gave up 3 bases and V 0 bases, and 5 bases lay outside the gene matches. The germline CDR1 and CDR2 sequences are DFQATT and SNEGSKA (reference sequence). For the CDR3, the DNA is TGCAGTGCTAGAGATCTTAGCGGGGGTAAAGAGACCCAGTACTTC. Its translation is CSARDLSGGKETQYF.

Only one count was recorded for this clonotype. The rearrangement uses TRBV7-6 and TRBJ1-1; D is perhaps TRBD1 (5 bases). Germline CDR1 and CDR2: SGHVS and FNYEAQ. V shed 5 bases and J shed 1 base, with 23 bases lying between them. CDR3 size: 18 residues. CDR3 sequence: CASSPHAGRRGGNTEAFF. As DNA, the CDR3 is TGTGCCAGCAGCCCACATGCGGGTCGACGGGGGGGGAACACTGAAGCTTTCTTT.

The table lists this clonotype with many counts. This sequence joins TRBV12-3 or TRBV12-4 and TRBJ1-1; D is undetermined. V lost 6 bases and J 4 bases, leaving 15 bases between the germline ends. CDR3 length equals 14 residues. In DNA form, the CDR3 reads TGTGCCAGCAGGCCGGGATCAACAATCACTGAAGCTTTCTTT. This sequence encodes CASRPGSTITEAFF.

This clonotype came up a few times. J is TRBJ1-5 and V is TRBV5-8, with TRBD1 matching 7 bases. The CDR3 is 16 amino acids. V dropped 2 bases and J dropped 12; count of bases not matched to a gene: 17. Germline V lookup: CDR1 SGHTS, CDR2 YDEGEE. The CDR3 sequence is CASSLAPGRGHPNQHF. Here the CDR3 DNA reads TGTGCCAGCAGCTTAGCCCCAGGGAGGGGGCACCCCAACCAGCATTTT.

This clonotype occurred a few times. The rearrangement joins TRBV6-5 to TRBJ2-7; TRBD1 might be the D (7 bases). The V gene's germline CDR1 is MNHEY and CDR2 SVGAGI. The length of the CDR3 is 14 residues. V lost 5 bases and J 5 bases, leaving 16 bases between the germline ends. CDR3: CASSERRGLDEQYF. CDR3 coding DNA: TGTGCCAGCAGTGAAAGGAGGGGGCTCGACGAGCAGTACTTC.

The V call is TRBV29-1, the J call TRBJ1-1; 9 nucleotides agree with TRBD1. Germline loops: CDR1 SQVTM, CDR2 ANQGSEA. The CDR3 loop spans 13 amino acids. Trimming removed 6 bases from V and 8 bases from J; junction bases left unmatched: 10. The CDR3 DNA reads TGCAGCGTATACGACAGGGGGGGACAGGAAGCTTTCTTT. This translates into CSVYDRGGQEAFF.

This clonotype came up many times. The V gene is TRBV7-9, the J gene TRBJ2-7, with D possibly matching TRBD2 (5 bases). This CDR3 is built from 14 residues. Looked up from germline, CDR1 is SEHNR and CDR2 is FQNEAQ (reference sequence). V shed 1 base and J shed 5 bases, with 12 bases lying between them. The CDR3 reads CASSLGLGENEQYF. CDR3 DNA: TGTGCCAGCAGCTTAGGGCTTGGGGAGAACGAGCAGTACTTC.